The 28 T cell receptor beta chains below were found in one sample sequenced in a study. TCRdb used MiXCR to reprocess the 5' RACE reads, holding one entry per CDR3 protein. The sample consists of about 40,000 distinct CDR3 sequences, 30% of them appearing once. Specimen: tumor-infiltrating memory CD4+ T cells sorted from the breast tumor. As for subset: memory CD4+ T cells, CD4+CD45RO+CD25-. The receptors stem from a female donor with breast cancer.

This clonotype was seen at least ten times. The genes are TRBV9 and TRBJ1-6; D uncertain. Trimming shortened V by 3 bases and J by 7 bases, and 8 bases separated the two germline ends. The CDR3 loop spans 13 amino acids. Germline-derived CDR1 and CDR2 are SGDLS and YYNGEE. The CDR3 reads CASSAGRNSPLHF. CDR3 nucleotide sequence: TGTGCCAGCAGCGCGGGGAGAAATTCACCCCTCCACTTT.

The chain combines TRBV27 with TRBJ2-2; D is unresolved. V dropped 2 bases and J dropped 5 bases, with 12 bases sitting between them. Germline V gene lookup returns CDR1 MNHEY and CDR2 SMNVEV (reference sequence). The CDR3 runs to 15 residues. The CDR3 loop reads CASSLTQTRTGELFF. CDR3 in DNA: TGTGCCAGCAGTTTAACCCAGACGAGAACCGGGGAGCTGTTTTTT.

The rearrangement links TRBV4-1 to TRBJ2-7, with 8 positions matching TRBD2. The V segment lost 4 bases and the J segment 3 bases; nucleotides outside the gene matches: 2. Germline CDR1 is MGHRA and CDR2 is YSYEKL. The CDR3 covers 13 residues. The CDR3 region has the DNA TGCGCCAGCAGCCTGGCGGGAGGCTACGAGCAGTACTTC. Its protein product is CASSLAGGYEQYF.

This clonotype was found many times. V is TRBV7-2 and J is TRBJ2-2, with a possible D match to TRBD1 (5 bases). There are 14 residues in the CDR3. V was pared by 6 bases and J by 7 bases, with 15 bases between. The germline gives CDR1 SGHTA, CDR2 FQGNSA. Here the CDR3 reads CASRGQGAFGELFF. In DNA form, the CDR3 reads TGTGCCAGCAGGGGGCAGGGCGCCTTCGGGGAGCTGTTTTTT. Based on the CDR3 plus reference TRBV7-2 and TRBJ2-2, the full variable domain is GAGVSQSPSNKVTEKGKDVELRCDPISGHTALYWYRQSLGQGLEFLIYFQGNSAPDKSGLPSDRFSAERTGGSVSTLTIQRTQQEDSAVYLCASRGQGAFGELFFGEGSRLTVL.

This clonotype appeared a few times. J is TRBJ2-1 and V is TRBV6-2 or TRBV6-3; 8 bases match TRBD2. Per germline, CDR1 MNHEY and CDR2 SVGEGT. The length of the CDR3 is 14 residues. The V gene end was trimmed by 11 bases and the J gene end by 7 bases; junction bases not matched to a gene: 13. This chain's CDR3 is CAGKPGLGSNEQFF. CDR3 DNA: TGTGCCGGAAAACCGGGACTAGGAAGTAATGAGCAGTTCTTC.

This clonotype was found a few times. The rearrangement joins TRBV20-1 to TRBJ2-3; D might be TRBD2 (5 bases). Germline CDR1 and CDR2: DFQATT and SNEGSKA (reference sequence). CDR3 size: 12 residues. V lost 5 bases, J lost 6 bases, and 12 bases lay in between. The chain's CDR3 is CSAPRLMDTQYF. DNA of the CDR3: TGCAGTGCTCCTCGACTAATGGATACGCAGTATTTT.

This chain uses TRBV5-1 with TRBJ2-1; D unresolved. The germline V gene encodes CDR1 SGHRS and CDR2 YFSETQ. The V end was cut by 0 bases, the J end by 9 bases, with 10 bases between. The CDR3 extends over 13 amino acids. The chain's CDR3 is CASSLVGFSEQFF. The CDR3, as DNA: TGCGCCAGCAGCTTGGTTGGGTTCAGTGAGCAGTTCTTC.

The chain has TRBV4-3 and TRBJ1-5; D remains ambiguous. Germline V gives CDR1 LGHNA, CDR2 YSLEER. The length of the CDR3 is 15 residues. V was trimmed by 0 bases and J by 4 bases, leaving 10 bases between them. CDR3 coding DNA: TGCGCCAGCAGCCAAGATAGAGCGGAAAATCAGCCCCAGCATTTT. Protein product: CASSQDRAENQPQHF.

V gene TRBV6-5 combines with J gene TRBJ1-6; no reliable D call. The germline V gene encodes CDR1 MNHEY and CDR2 SVGAGI. This CDR3 region has 17 residues. Trimming shortened V by 2 bases and J by 4 bases, and 15 bases separated the two germline ends. The CDR3 sequence: CASSYQASRGYNSPLHF. The CDR3 DNA is TGTGCCAGCAGTTACCAGGCCTCCCGGGGATATAATTCACCCCTCCACTTT.

This clonotype was counted a single time. The chain couples TRBV18 to TRBJ2-5; D possibly corresponds to TRBD2 (5 bases). In germline, CDR1 is KGHSH, CDR2 LQKENI. The germline V and J ends were trimmed by 4 bases and 2 bases, with 11 bases remaining between them. The CDR3 is 14 residues long. DNA for the CDR3: TGTGCCAGCTCACTCTACTCGGGGCAAGAGACCCAGTACTTC. Translation: CASSLYSGQETQYF.

V gene TRBV12-3 or TRBV12-4 combines with J gene TRBJ2-2; D is unresolved. This CDR3 has 12 residues. V was shortened by 5 bases and J by 4 bases, with 5 bases between the two germline ends. Written as DNA, the CDR3 is TGTGCCAGCAGTCACCCCACCGGGGAGCTGTTTTTT. It encodes CASSHPTGELFF.

This clonotype was recorded at least ten times. The chain has TRBV6-6 and TRBJ2-7; 10 bases align to TRBD1. Germline loops: CDR1 MNHNY, CDR2 SVGAGI (reference sequence). Unmatched junction bases numbered 10, after V lost 6 bases and J lost 5 bases. The CDR3 is made up of 15 amino acids. The CDR3 sequence: CASSLGQGRANEQYF. CDR3 nucleotides: TGTGCCAGCAGCCTGGGACAGGGGAGAGCAAACGAGCAGTACTTC.

V and J are TRBV4-1 and TRBJ1-4, with no clear D. This CDR3 has 15 residues. CDR1 MGHRA and CDR2 YSYEKL come from the germline V gene. Deletions cut 1 base from V and 7 bases from J, with 13 bases between. The CDR3 DNA reads as TGCGCCAGCAGCCAAGTGACGGGAAGACGTGAAAAACTGTTTTTT. This codes for CASSQVTGRREKLFF.

This clonotype was counted once. The chain links TRBV20-1 to TRBJ2-7; no clear D gene. V lost 7 bases and J 3 bases, leaving 10 bases between the germline ends. The germline CDR1 and CDR2 sequences are DFQATT and SNEGSKA (reference sequence). CDR3 length: 11 amino acids. The CDR3 loop is CSVPEIYEQYF. In DNA form, the CDR3 reads TGCAGTGTACCAGAGATCTACGAGCAGTACTTC.

Comments on this clonotype: Its ends do not fully match the called genes, so a read error is possible. V gene TRBV7-6 combines with J gene TRBJ2-3; D unresolved. The CDR3 consists of 15 residues. The V gene's germline CDR1 is SGHVS and CDR2 FNYEAQ. As DNA, the CDR3 is TGTGCCGGCAGCAAAGATCCGGGCGGCACAGATACGCAGTATTTT. This translates into CAGSKDPGGTDTQYF.

The chain recombines TRBV5-4 with TRBJ2-7; D is possibly TRBD2 (6 bases). The V end lost 0 bases, the J end lost 3 bases, and 10 bases lay between the germline ends. CDR1 is SGHNT and CDR2 is YYREEE in the germline V gene (reference sequence). This CDR3 comprises 14 residues. CDR3 loop: CASSLERANYEQYF. In nucleotides, the CDR3 is TGTGCCAGCAGCTTGGAGCGGGCCAACTACGAGCAGTACTTC. Full variable domain (missing parts from reference TRBV5-4 and TRBJ2-7): ETGVTQSPTHLIKTRGQQVTLRCSSQSGHNTVSWYQQALGQGPQFIFQYYREEENGRGNFPPRFSGLQFPNYSSELNVNALELDDSALYLCASSLERANYEQYFGPGTRLTVT.

This rearrangement joins TRBV6-5 to TRBJ2-7; 7 nucleotides line up with TRBD1. The CDR3 sequence is 14 residues long. The germline CDR1 and CDR2 sequences are MNHEY and SVGAGI. V gave up 2 bases and J gave up 1 base; unmatched junction bases: 2. The CDR3 region is CASSYGDSSYEQYF. As DNA, the CDR3 is TGTGCCAGCAGTTACGGGGACAGTTCCTACGAGCAGTACTTC.

This clonotype has more than one count but fewer than ten. The chain uses TRBV5-1 and TRBJ2-7; 9 nucleotides line up with TRBD2. This CDR3 comprises 15 residues. Per germline, CDR1 SGHRS and CDR2 YFSETQ. V was clipped by 3 bases and J by 5 bases; unmatched bases: 9. Here the CDR3 reads CASSWAGLARNEQYF. The CDR3 nucleotides are TGCGCCAGCAGCTGGGCCGGACTAGCGAGAAACGAGCAGTACTTC.

V gene TRBV7-9 combines with J gene TRBJ2-4; a possible D gene is TRBD2 (6 bases). Germline CDR1 reads SEHNR; CDR2 reads FQNEAQ (reference sequence). The V and J ends lost 2 bases and 5 bases respectively, with 13 bases between them. This CDR3 is built from 15 residues. DNA for the CDR3: TGTGCCAGCAGCTTAAAGGTATCGGGGGAAAACATTCAGTACTTC. Its translation: CASSLKVSGENIQYF. Full variable domain (outside the CDR3, taken from reference TRBV7-9 and TRBJ2-4): DTGVSQNPRHKITKRGQNVTFRCDPISEHNRLYWYRQTLGQGPEFLTYFQNEAQLEKSRLLSDRFSAERPKGSFSTLEIQRTEQGDSAMYLCASSLKVSGENIQYFGAGTRLSVL.

V gene TRBV7-9 combines with J gene TRBJ2-7, with no clear D. The CDR3 runs 12 residues. Germline values: CDR1 SEHNR, CDR2 FQNEAQ (reference sequence). The germline V and J ends were trimmed by 4 bases and 2 bases, with 6 bases remaining between them. This CDR3 reads CASSSGAYEQYF. Here the CDR3 DNA reads TGTGCCAGCAGCTCGGGTGCCTACGAGCAGTACTTC.

The rearrangement joins TRBV29-1 to TRBJ2-1; 7 nucleotides align to TRBD2. CDR3 size: 16 residues. Germline-derived CDR1 and CDR2 are SQVTM and ANQGSEA. The trim removed 2 bases at V and 3 bases at J, leaving 10 bases unmatched. As DNA, the CDR3 is TGCAGCGTTGAAAGGTGGGAGGGAGCGTTCTACAATGAGCAGTTCTTC. Its protein is CSVERWEGAFYNEQFF.

The chain's CDR3 is CASSLPHTDTQYF. The CDR3 bases are TGTGCCAGCAGCTTACCCCACACAGATACGCAGTATTTT. This chain joins TRBV7-6 and TRBJ2-3; D gene ambiguous. The V end was cut by 2 bases, the J end by 2 bases, with 5 bases between. Germline V CDR1 and CDR2: SGHVS, FNYEAQ. The CDR3 has 13 residues.

V is TRBV5-1 and J is TRBJ2-5, with TRBD2 matching 14 bases. Germline V gene data show CDR1 as SGHRS and CDR2 as YFSETQ. Unmatched junction bases numbered 2, after V lost 0 bases and J lost 1 base. CDR3 size: 17 residues. In DNA, the CDR3 is TGCGCCAGCAGCTTGGGGACTAGCGGGAGGACCCAAGAGACCCAGTACTTC. It encodes CASSLGTSGRTQETQYF.

A few counts support this clonotype. V is TRBV9 and J is TRBJ1-1; D remains unclear. V was shortened by 0 bases and J by 3 bases, with 15 bases between the two germline ends. CDR3 size: 16 residues. Per the germline V gene, CDR1 is SGDLS and CDR2 is YYNGEE. CDR3 sequence reads: CASSVDGRSDYTEAFF. CDR3 coding DNA: TGTGCCAGCAGCGTAGACGGCAGATCGGATTACACTGAAGCTTTCTTT. Filled out from reference TRBV9 and TRBJ1-1, the complete variable domain reads DSGVTQTPKHLITATGQRVTLRCSPRSGDLSVYWYQQSLDQGLQFLIQYYNGEERAKGNILERFSAQQFPDLHSELNLSSLELGDSALYFCASSVDGRSDYTEAFFGQGTRLTVV.

As regards this clonotype: One junction end does not reproduce the germline sequence, and a read error may be involved. The DNA of the CDR3 is TGTGCCAGCAGCTTGATTACTAGCGGGGTCACAGATACGAAGTATTTT. The encoded protein is CASSLITSGVTDTKYF. This chain links TRBV5-6 with TRBJ2-3; TRBD2 matches at 10 bases. CDR3 size: 16 residues. In germline, CDR1 is SGHDT, CDR2 YYEEEE.

This clonotype has at least ten counts. Here the CDR3 DNA reads TGCAGTGCGCCTGAGAGCACTAACGAGCAGTACTTC. Its protein product is CSAPESTNEQYF. The J gene is TRBJ2-7, the V gene TRBV20-1, with D unclear. Trimming stripped 6 bases from V and 5 bases from J, with 14 bases between. The CDR3 runs to 12 residues. The germline V gene encodes CDR1 DFQATT and CDR2 SNEGSKA (reference sequence).

There are a few counts of this clonotype. The chain couples TRBV6-2 or TRBV6-3 to TRBJ2-1; maybe TRBD2 (6 bases). V was pared by 6 bases and J by 3 bases, with 9 bases between. CDR1 and CDR2 from the germline V gene are MNHEY and SVGEGT. The CDR3 totals 13 residues. This CDR3 reads CASRWGDYNEQFF. The DNA of the CDR3 is TGTGCCAGCAGGTGGGGGGACTACAATGAGCAGTTCTTC.

This sequence joins TRBV13 and TRBJ2-7; tentative D call: TRBD2 (6 bases). Germline V lookup: CDR1 PRHDT, CDR2 FYEKMQ (reference sequence). V dropped 1 base and J dropped 4 bases, with 14 bases sitting between them. This CDR3 region has 15 residues. Here the CDR3 DNA reads TGTGCCAGCAGCTTAGTGGCGGGAAAGGGGTACGAGCAGTACTTC. This translates into CASSLVAGKGYEQYF.